The 23 T cell receptor beta chains below were found in one sample sequenced in a study of blood T cell repertoires in COVID-19. TCRdb's copy holds only in-frame clones and misses some; the assay was immunoSEQ multiplex PCR. The sample holds approximately 210,000 clones, 84% seen once. Sequences were obtained from peripheral blood. All receptors derive from a woman between 45 and 65 years old with active or convalescent COVID-19.

This sequence joins TRBV11-2 and TRBJ2-5, with TRBD2 matching over 9 bases. CDR1 and CDR2 from the germline V gene are SGHAT and FQNNGV. CDR3 length equals 15 residues. V shed 4 bases and J 5 bases; nucleotides not matched to a gene: 8. The CDR3 loop is CASSSGRGGLETQYF. CDR3 DNA sequence: TGTGCCAGCAGCTCCGGGCGGGGGGGCCTCGAGACCCAGTACTTC.

The chain combines TRBV2 with TRBJ2-5; D is possibly TRBD2 (5 bases). Germline V CDR1 and CDR2: SNHLY, FYNNEI. V dropped 4 bases and J dropped 4 bases, with 16 bases sitting between them. There are 15 residues in the CDR3. CDR3 residues: CASSAQERVRETQYF. CDR3 nucleotides: TGTGCCAGCAGTGCCCAGGAGAGGGTTCGAGAGACCCAGTACTTC.

This clone showed up just a few times. Different DNA sequences within this sample yield the same CDR3. This rearrangement joins TRBV12-3 or TRBV12-4 to TRBJ2-7; TRBD2 might be the D (5 bases). The CDR3 totals 12 residues. V lost 3 bases and J 7 bases, leaving 10 bases between the germline ends. DNA of the CDR3: TGTGCCAGCAGTTTTTTTCCGGGGGAGCAGTACTTC. Its protein product is CASSFFPGEQYF.

The DNA for the CDR3 is TGCAGTGCTATTGACAGGGGGCCCCAGCATTTT. Residues: CSAIDRGPQHF. The chain links TRBV20-1 to TRBJ1-5; 8 nucleotides line up with TRBD1. The CDR3 loop spans 11 amino acids. Germline V gene lookup returns CDR1 DFQATT and CDR2 SNEGSKA (reference sequence). V shed 4 bases and J 9 bases; nucleotides not matched to a gene: 2.

In this sample, this clone turned up a few times. The chain joins TRBV4-2 to TRBJ1-6; 7 bases are shared with TRBD1. Losses at the gene ends were 1 base for V and 9 bases for J; bases not matched to a gene: 21. The CDR3 sequence is 20 residues long. Germline V gene data show CDR1 as LGHNA and CDR2 as YNFKEQ. In DNA form, the CDR3 reads TGTGCCAGCAGCCAAGTCGATATGTCGACAGGGCAGGGGGTGGGTTCACCCCTCCACTTT. This codes for CASSQVDMSTGQGVGSPLHF.

The chain combines TRBV5-1 with TRBJ2-2, with TRBD2 matching 10 bases. The CDR3 loop spans 16 amino acids. Looked up from germline, CDR1 is SGHRS and CDR2 is YFSETQ. Trimming removed 4 bases from V and 1 base from J; junction bases left unmatched: 4. This CDR3 reads CASSIRTSGNTGELFF. Written as DNA, the CDR3 is TGCGCCAGCAGCATCCGGACTAGCGGGAACACCGGGGAGCTGTTTTTT.

The chain has TRBV12-3 or TRBV12-4 and TRBJ2-7; D is ambiguous. CDR3 size: 11 residues. V was pared by 4 bases and J by 2 bases, with 3 bases between. The CDR3 sequence: CASSSTYEQYF. The CDR3 DNA reads TGTGCCAGCAGTTCAACCTACGAGCAGTACTTC.

This clone appeared a single time. The rearrangement uses TRBV27 and TRBJ2-3, with a possible D match to TRBD1 (6 bases). From germline, CDR1 is MNHEY and CDR2 SMNVEV (reference sequence). V lost 3 bases to trimming and J lost 3 bases, with 13 bases between them. The CDR3 consists of 15 residues. Here the CDR3 reads CASSFTGYRTDTQYF. The DNA of the CDR3 is TGTGCCAGCAGTTTTACAGGGTATAGGACAGATACGCAGTATTTT.

The J gene is TRBJ1-1, the V gene TRBV5-1; D uncertain. The germline V gene encodes CDR1 SGHRS and CDR2 YFSETQ. Trimming left V 2 bases short and J 1 base short, with 6 bases between. The CDR3 extends over 13 amino acids. CDR3: CASSFQENTEAFF. As DNA, the CDR3 is TGCGCCAGCAGCTTTCAGGAGAACACTGAAGCTTTCTTT.

The rearrangement links TRBV7-9 to TRBJ1-1; D is unresolved. The V end was cut by 7 bases, the J end by 1 base, with 13 bases between. The CDR3 has 14 amino acids. Germline assignment: CDR1 SEHNR and CDR2 FQNEAQ (reference sequence). Here the CDR3 reads CASTRPPGNTEAFF. In nucleotides, the CDR3 is TGTGCCAGCACCAGGCCCCCGGGGAACACTGAAGCTTTCTTT.

This chain links TRBV6-1 with TRBJ1-5, with 9 nucleotides matching TRBD1. CDR1 is MNHNS, CDR2 SASEGT, per germline. CDR3 length: 17 residues. With 4 bases clipped from V and 7 bases from J, the junction kept 14 bases outside the gene matches. This CDR3 reads CASSGKPGQGFGQPQHF. DNA of the CDR3: TGTGCCAGCAGTGGCAAACCGGGACAGGGTTTCGGGCAGCCCCAGCATTTT.

This sequence joins TRBV14 and TRBJ1-6; D may be TRBD1 (6 bases). CDR3 length: 14 amino acids. Trimming cost V 6 bases and J 6 bases, with 12 bases left between them. Per germline, CDR1 SGHDN and CDR2 FVKESK. CDR3 residues: CASRPGHGNSPLHF. In DNA, the CDR3 is TGTGCCAGCAGACCGGGACACGGTAATTCACCCCTCCACTTT. Complete variable domain (other parts from reference TRBV14 and TRBJ1-6): EAGVTQFPSHSVIEKGQTVTLRCDPISGHDNLYWYRRVMGKEIKFLLHFVKESKQDESGMPNNRFLAERTGGTYSTLKVQPAELEDSGVYFCASRPGHGNSPLHFGNGTRLTVT.

This chain uses TRBV12-3 or TRBV12-4 with TRBJ1-6; the D is unclear. The CDR3 is 12 residues long. V lost 2 bases to trimming and J lost 9 bases, with 5 bases between them. The CDR3: CASSLSGSPLHF. CDR3 nucleotide sequence: TGTGCCAGCAGTTTAAGCGGTTCACCCCTCCACTTT.

V gene TRBV27 combines with J gene TRBJ2-1, with 12 nucleotides matching TRBD2. This CDR3 is 15 amino acids long. CDR1 is MNHEY, CDR2 SMNVEV, per germline (reference sequence). Trimming took 5 bases from V and 7 from J; bases not matched to a gene: 6. The CDR3 reads CASSPWTSGKNEQFF. In DNA, the CDR3 is TGTGCCAGCAGTCCCTGGACTAGCGGGAAAAATGAGCAGTTCTTC.

V and J are TRBV6-4 and TRBJ2-7; D perhaps matches TRBD2 (5 bases). The CDR3 covers 14 residues. Germline V gene data show CDR1 as MRHNA and CDR2 as SNTAGT. V lost 5 bases to trimming and J lost 3 bases, with 14 bases between them. DNA of the CDR3: TGTGCCAGCAGTCCTAGCTCCGTGATCTACGAGCAGTACTTC. It encodes CASSPSSVIYEQYF.

This clone was picked up a small number of times. This chain joins TRBV11-2 and TRBJ1-1; possibly TRBD1 for D (6 bases). The CDR3 is 15 amino acids. V was pared by 7 bases and J by 4 bases, with 19 bases between. Looked up from germline, CDR1 is SGHAT and CDR2 is FQNNGV. This CDR3 reads CASITSTGSGTEAFF. The CDR3 coding sequence is TGTGCCAGCATCACCTCGACAGGTTCGGGCACTGAAGCTTTCTTT. Full variable domain (rest looked up from reference TRBV11-2 and TRBJ1-1): EAGVAQSPRYKIIEKRQSVAFWCNPISGHATLYWYQQILGQGPKLLIQFQNNGVVDDSQLPKDRFSAERLKGVDSTLKIQPAKLEDSAVYLCASITSTGSGTEAFFGQGTRLTVV.

The chain couples TRBV9 to TRBJ1-5; D might be TRBD1 (5 bases). Germline V gene lookup returns CDR1 SGDLS and CDR2 YYNGEE. CDR3 length: 14 amino acids. V lost 4 bases to trimming and J lost 1 base, with 9 bases between them. The CDR3 is CASSLGGSNQPQHF. The CDR3 nucleotides read TGTGCCAGCAGCCTGGGGGGAAGCAATCAGCCCCAGCATTTT.

The chain joins TRBV5-6 to TRBJ2-5; TRBD2 agrees at 9 bases. From germline, CDR1 is SGHDT and CDR2 YYEEEE. The CDR3 is made up of 19 amino acids. Germline trimming cut 3 bases from V and 4 bases from J; bases unmatched to any gene: 19. The CDR3 nucleotides are TGTGCCAGCAGCTCAGTGGGGGCTAGCGGGGAGGTGTGGGGAGAGACCCAGTACTTC. Translating it yields CASSSVGASGEVWGETQYF.

The chain joins TRBV12-3 or TRBV12-4 to TRBJ1-2; 10 bases are shared with TRBD1. The trim removed 6 bases at V and 8 bases at J, leaving 6 bases unmatched. The CDR3 runs to 13 residues. The CDR3 nucleotides read TGTGCCAGCAGCCAGGACAGGGGGGTCGGCTACACCTTC. Encoded protein: CASSQDRGVGYTF.

The chain uses TRBV7-9 and TRBJ1-1, with TRBD1 matching over 8 bases. Germline CDR1 is SEHNR and CDR2 is FQNEAQ (reference sequence). This CDR3 has 14 amino acids. The trim removed 6 bases at V and 7 bases at J, leaving 10 bases unmatched. The CDR3 region is CASSYPTGGNEAFF. The CDR3 nucleotides are TGTGCCAGCAGTTACCCCACAGGGGGAAATGAAGCTTTCTTT.

The table lists this clone with a few counts. This chain connects TRBV5-5 to TRBJ1-5; no clear D. The germline gives CDR1 SGHKS, CDR2 YYEKEE (reference sequence). With 0 bases removed from V and 4 bases from J, the gap between germline ends came to 5 bases. The CDR3 is 13 residues long. CDR3 region: CASSLDLNQPQHF. In nucleotides, the CDR3 is TGTGCCAGCAGCTTGGACTTGAATCAGCCCCAGCATTTT.

J is TRBJ1-5 and V is TRBV7-9; D unclear. This CDR3 has 12 amino acids. CDR1 and CDR2 from the germline V gene are SEHNR and FQNEAQ (reference sequence). Trimming shortened V by 4 bases and J by 5 bases, and 6 bases separated the two germline ends. CDR3 region: CASSSGYQPQHF. The CDR3 coding sequence is TGTGCCAGCAGCTCAGGATATCAGCCCCAGCATTTT.

V and J are TRBV3-1 (or the pseudogene TRBV3-2) and TRBJ1-3; D remains unclear. The ends were cut back, 4 bases at V and 5 bases at J, with 15 bases in the middle. CDR3 size: 15 residues. Germline CDR1 reads LGHDT; CDR2 reads YNNKEL (reference sequence). CDR3: CASSLNLGERNTIYF. CDR3 in DNA: TGTGCCAGCAGCCTCAACCTTGGGGAGCGAAACACCATATATTTT.